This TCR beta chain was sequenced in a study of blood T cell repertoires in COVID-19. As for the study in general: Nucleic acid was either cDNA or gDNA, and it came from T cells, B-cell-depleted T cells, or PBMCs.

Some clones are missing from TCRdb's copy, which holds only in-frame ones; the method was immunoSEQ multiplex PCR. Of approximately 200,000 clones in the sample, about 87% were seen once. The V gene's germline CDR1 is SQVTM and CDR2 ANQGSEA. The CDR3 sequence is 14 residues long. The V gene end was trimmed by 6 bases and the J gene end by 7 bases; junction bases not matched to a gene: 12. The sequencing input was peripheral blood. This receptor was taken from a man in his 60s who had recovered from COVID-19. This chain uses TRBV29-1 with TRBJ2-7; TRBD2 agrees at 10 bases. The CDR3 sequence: CSVIRGAGGQEQYF. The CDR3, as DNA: TGCAGCGTGATCCGGGGAGCGGGAGGGCAGGAGCAGTACTTC.